The source of this T cell receptor beta chain is a study of cytomegalovirus exposure and HLA in healthy donors. This clone was observed a handful of times. As yet, its antigen is unknown. Study-level findings and limits: As was reported, the HLA-A and HLA-B alleles of most subjects were accurately predicted from TCR beta sequences. TRBV6-2, TRBV6-3 and some other V segments were excluded as indistinguishable. Across all donors, roughly uniform sequencing depth was an assumption of the presence/absence analyses. TCR beta chains associated with HLA were, in a later analysis, more clonally expanded than equally common others.

Deletions cut 1 base from V and 1 base from J, with 5 bases between. Germline V gives CDR1 GTSNPN, CDR2 SVGIG (reference sequence). This CDR3 comprises 13 residues. A multiplex PCR was run with 60 Vbeta primers and 13 Jbeta primers. Clones were read by immunoSEQ multiplex PCR, and TCRdb kept only the in-frame ones, dropping some. The repertoire holds about 120,000 clones, with roughly a sixth as singletons. The sample was PBMCs. The source of this sequence is a female donor in good health and CMV-seropositive. The chain carries TRBV30 and TRBJ2-1; D gene unclear. CDR3 in amino acids: CAWSDRSYNEQFF. The CDR3 nucleotides read TGTGCCTGGAGTGACAGATCCTACAATGAGCAGTTCTTC.